Following are 27 T cell receptor beta chains from one sample sequenced in a study of cytomegalovirus exposure and HLA in healthy donors. 60 Vbeta and 13 Jbeta primers were used in PCR. Assay used: immunoSEQ multiplex PCR; TCRdb lists only in-frame clones, some missing. The table lists over 150,000 clones, approximately 75% of them singletons. Sequencing was done on a sample of PBMCs. The receptor source for this set is a woman aged 18-29 years in good health and CMV-seronegative.

This clone occurred a few times. The gene calls are TRBV6-1 and TRBJ1-3; D is unclear. The CDR3 totals 15 residues. CDR1 is MNHNS, CDR2 SASEGT, per germline. V gave up 5 bases and J gave up 0 bases, with 11 bases separating them. The CDR3 DNA reads TGTGCCAGCAGTTCCAACTTTTACTCTGGAAACACCATATATTTT. Protein: CASSSNFYSGNTIYF.

This clone was seen only a few times. The chain employs TRBV5-1 and TRBJ2-7, with 13 bases aligning to TRBD2. V lost 0 bases, J lost 7 bases, and 4 bases stayed unmatched. This CDR3 spans 15 amino acids. Germline-derived CDR1 and CDR2 are SGHRS and YFSETQ. The CDR3 reads CASSLGLAGGGEQYF. In DNA form, the CDR3 reads TGCGCCAGCAGCTTGGGACTAGCGGGGGGAGGGGAGCAGTACTTC.

The chain employs TRBV5-8 and TRBJ1-4; weak D call: TRBD1 (5 bases). There are 14 residues in the CDR3. Germline CDR1 reads SGHTS; CDR2 reads YDEGEE. V lost 3 bases and J 3 bases, leaving 9 bases between the germline ends. The CDR3: CASSSGVANEKLFF. In DNA form, the CDR3 reads TGTGCCAGCAGCTCGGGGGTAGCTAATGAAAAACTGTTTTTT.

Here the CDR3 reads CASSLTRGGLAGGGSYNEQFF. In nucleotides, the CDR3 is TGTGCCAGCAGCTTAACGCGGGGGGGACTAGCGGGAGGGGGCTCCTACAATGAGCAGTTCTTC. The V and J genes are TRBV7-3 and TRBJ2-1; 16 bases fit TRBD2. CDR1 and CDR2 from the germline V gene are SGHTA and FQGTGA. V lost 0 bases, J lost 0 bases, and 8 bases stayed unmatched. The CDR3 is 21 residues long.

The chain recombines TRBV6-5 with TRBJ2-3; 7 nucleotides line up with TRBD2. The CDR3 runs to 16 residues. The V gene's germline CDR1 is MNHEY and CDR2 SVGAGI. The junction had 3 bases not matched to a gene; V was cut back by 0 bases and J by 0 bases. As DNA, the CDR3 is TGTGCCAGCAGTTACTCGGGGGGGGTTAGCACAGATACGCAGTATTTT. Amino acids: CASSYSGGVSTDTQYF.

V and J are TRBV7-2 and TRBJ2-5, with D possibly matching TRBD2 (5 bases). The J call may be incorrect, as the DNA end agrees better with TRBJ2-7. Germline-derived CDR1 and CDR2 are SGHTA and FQGNSA. The CDR3 length is 13 residues. CDR3 amino acids: CASSLEEAYEQYF. Written as DNA, the CDR3 is TGTGCCAGCAGCTTAGAGGAGGCCTACGAGCAGTACTTC.

This clone was counted a single time. The chain couples TRBV6-5 to TRBJ1-4; D gene ambiguous. Trimming pared 0 bases from V and 0 bases from J, leaving 5 bases between. Germline V gene sequence: CDR1 MNHEY, CDR2 SVGAGI. The CDR3 is 15 residues long. CDR3 in DNA: TGTGCCAGCAGTTACTCTCCGTCAACTAATGAAAAACTGTTTTTT. The encoded protein is CASSYSPSTNEKLFF.

V gene TRBV19 combines with J gene TRBJ2-2, with D maybe TRBD1 (6 bases). The length of the CDR3 is 15 residues. Germline V gene data show CDR1 as LNHDA and CDR2 as SQIVND (reference sequence). The V and J ends lost 5 bases and 5 bases respectively, with 15 bases between them. CDR3 DNA sequence: TGTGCCAGTAGTTGGGACACCCATCCTACCGGGGAGCTGTTTTTT. Amino acids: CASSWDTHPTGELFF.

The rearrangement links TRBV6-1 to TRBJ2-5; 10 bases map to TRBD1. The end of the DNA aligns better with TRBJ2-7, so the J call may be wrong. Germline-derived CDR1 and CDR2 are MNHNS and SASEGT. This CDR3 contains 14 residues. The CDR3 loop reads CATGGQGRPYEQYF. CDR3 bases: TGTGCCACCGGGGGACAGGGGAGGCCCTACGAGCAGTACTTC.

This clone was observed a single time. The chain recombines TRBV5-4 with TRBJ1-2; D ambiguous. The CDR3 is made up of 12 amino acids. The germline V gene has CDR1 SGHNT and CDR2 YYREEE (reference sequence). V gave up 0 bases and J gave up 5 bases, with 5 bases separating them. The CDR3 DNA follows: TGTGCCAGCAGCTTGGGGGAGTATGGCTACACCTTC. As protein: CASSLGEYGYTF.

The rearrangement uses TRBV10-1 and TRBJ2-2, with D tentatively TRBD2 (5 bases). The CDR3 totals 17 residues. Germline CDR1 WNHNN, CDR2 SYGVQD (reference sequence). Between the trimmed V and J ends, which lost 2 bases and 0 bases, there was a span of 13 bases. CDR3 in DNA: TGCGCCAGCAGTGAGACTACGCCCGGGGCGAACACCGGGGAGCTGTTTTTT. It translates to CASSETTPGANTGELFF.

A few counts support this clone. CDR3 DNA sequence: TGCGCCAGCAGCCCAGAGACCGGGACAGGGAACACTGAAGCTTTCTTT. Translation: CASSPETGTGNTEAFF. The chain combines TRBV5-1 with TRBJ1-1; 8 bases agree with TRBD1. After removal of 4 bases from V and 1 base from J, the junction contained 9 bases not matched to a gene. CDR3 length: 16 amino acids. Germline V lookup: CDR1 SGHRS, CDR2 YFSETQ.

The chain recombines TRBV7-3 with TRBJ2-3, with TRBD1 as a possible D gene (5 bases). V gave up 4 bases and J gave up 0 bases, with 8 bases separating them. The CDR3 contains 14 residues. Germline V gene lookup returns CDR1 SGHTA and CDR2 FQGTGA. As DNA, the CDR3 is TGTGCCAGCAGCTCAGGGCTTAGCACAGATACGCAGTATTTT. This gives the protein CASSSGLSTDTQYF.

This rearrangement joins TRBV7-9 to TRBJ2-4, with 9 bases that match TRBD1. This CDR3 region has 18 residues. With 4 bases clipped from V and 7 bases from J, the junction kept 17 bases outside the gene matches. Germline V gives CDR1 SEHNR, CDR2 FQNEAQ (reference sequence). The CDR3 spells CASSSNTRAGTGRNIQYF. The CDR3, as DNA: TGTGCCAGCAGCTCTAACACCCGGGCCGGGACAGGGAGGAACATTCAGTACTTC.

The chain recombines TRBV9 with TRBJ2-7; D unresolved. The CDR3 has 13 residues. V gave up 3 bases and J gave up 0 bases, with 7 bases separating them. In germline, CDR1 is SGDLS, CDR2 YYNGEE. The CDR3 sequence: CASSDSSSYEQYF. The DNA of the CDR3 is TGTGCCAGCAGCGACAGCAGCTCCTACGAGCAGTACTTC.

The chain couples TRBV7-9 to TRBJ2-7; 7 nucleotides match TRBD1. V was pared by 5 bases and J by 6 bases, with 4 bases of the junction left unmatched. The CDR3 runs to 12 residues. The germline V gene encodes CDR1 SEHNR and CDR2 FQNEAQ (reference sequence). DNA of the CDR3: TGTGCCAGCAGCACGACAGGGTTCGAGCAGTACTTC. Translated: CASSTTGFEQYF.

The chain is built from TRBV29-1 and TRBJ2-5, with D possibly matching TRBD1 (6 bases). Germline V CDR1 and CDR2: SQVTM, ANQGSEA. This CDR3 is 14 amino acids long. Trimming took off 6 bases at V and 5 bases at J, with 19 bases between the two ends. CDR3: CSVPTGFGQETQYF. The DNA for the CDR3 is TGCAGCGTGCCCACAGGGTTCGGGCAGGAGACCCAGTACTTC.

The CDR3: CASSLLGGPTDTQYF. CDR3 DNA: TGTGCCAGCAGCTTATTGGGGGGGCCCACAGATACGCAGTATTTT. The chain combines TRBV7-3 with TRBJ2-3, with D perhaps TRBD2 (7 bases). V was trimmed by 2 bases and J by 2 bases, leaving 11 bases between them. This CDR3 has 15 amino acids. Germline loops: CDR1 SGHTA, CDR2 FQGTGA. Based on the CDR3 plus reference TRBV7-3 and TRBJ2-3, the full variable domain is GAGVSQTPSNKVTEKGKYVELRCDPISGHTALYWYRQSLGQGPEFLIYFQGTGAADDSGLPNDRFFAVRPEGSVSTLKIQRTERGDSAVYLCASSLLGGPTDTQYFGPGTRLTVL.

The genes are TRBV9 and TRBJ2-7; D possibly corresponds to TRBD2 (5 bases). This CDR3 has 13 residues. Germline V CDR1 and CDR2: SGDLS, YYNGEE. V dropped 0 bases and J dropped 2 bases, with 6 bases sitting between them. The CDR3 loop is CASSVDGTYEQYF. The CDR3 DNA sequence: TGTGCCAGCAGCGTAGACGGGACCTACGAGCAGTACTTC.

The chain links TRBV5-4 to TRBJ1-1; TRBD1 aligns across 7 bases. The ends lost 0 bases at V and 0 bases at J; junction bases unmatched: 2. There are 15 residues in the CDR3. The germline V gene has CDR1 SGHNT and CDR2 YYREEE (reference sequence). DNA of the CDR3: TGTGCCAGCAGCTTGGGACAGGGCATGAACACTGAAGCTTTCTTT. Translation: CASSLGQGMNTEAFF.

Only a few counts were recorded for this clone. V gene TRBV25-1 combines with J gene TRBJ2-7; TRBD2 aligns across 10 bases. This CDR3 spans 15 amino acids. Germline CDR1 reads MGHDK; CDR2 reads SYGVNS. The ends lost 1 base at V and 5 bases at J; junction bases unmatched: 5. The CDR3 DNA reads as TGTGCCAGCAGTGAATCCCTAGCGGGAGTCCACGAGCAGTACTTC. Translated, it gives CASSESLAGVHEQYF.

The chain employs TRBV4-1 and TRBJ2-7, with 7 bases identical to TRBD1. V lost 1 base to trimming and J lost 4 bases; unmatched junction nucleotides: 10. CDR3 size: 16 residues. The germline gives CDR1 MGHRA, CDR2 YSYEKL. The CDR3 sequence is CASSQGGHRGSYEQYF. The CDR3 nucleotides read TGCGCCAGCAGCCAAGGGGGCCACAGGGGTAGTTACGAGCAGTACTTC.

The rearrangement joins TRBV7-9 to TRBJ1-2; 12 nucleotides match TRBD1. CDR1 is SEHNR and CDR2 is FQNEAQ in the germline V gene (reference sequence). Trimming removed 5 bases from V and 4 bases from J; junction bases left unmatched: 2. CDR3 size: 14 residues. In DNA form, the CDR3 reads TGTGCCAGCAGCGAGGGACAGGGGGCCTATGGCTACACCTTC. This codes for CASSEGQGAYGYTF.

The V gene is TRBV6-1, the J gene TRBJ2-5; 8 bases fit TRBD1. This CDR3 has 14 amino acids. Germline V gives CDR1 MNHNS, CDR2 SASEGT. V shed 6 bases, J shed 7 bases, and the junction held 10 bases outside the gene matches. The CDR3 loop reads CASSSGQEIGTQYF. CDR3 in DNA: TGTGCCAGCAGCTCGGGACAGGAAATAGGGACCCAGTACTTC.

This chain connects TRBV5-1 to TRBJ2-3, with D tentatively TRBD2 (6 bases). Germline V gene lookup returns CDR1 SGHRS and CDR2 YFSETQ. The CDR3 is 16 amino acids. Trimming removed 2 bases at V and 4 bases at J, with 17 bases between. The CDR3 DNA sequence: TGCGCCAGCAGCTTCTTAACTAGCCAATCGGCAGATACGCAGTATTTT. Encoded protein: CASSFLTSQSADTQYF.

CDR3 bases: TGTGCCAGCAGTCCTGACAGTGCAACTAATGAAAAACTGTTTTTT. Amino acids: CASSPDSATNEKLFF. J is TRBJ1-4 and V is TRBV6-5, with D perhaps TRBD1 (5 bases). The CDR3 is 15 residues long. V was pared by 5 bases and J by 0 bases, with 10 bases between. Germline lookup yields CDR1 MNHEY and CDR2 SVGAGI.

The V and J genes are TRBV9 and TRBJ2-5; a weak D match, TRBD1 (5 bases). With the DNA end fitting TRBJ2-7 better, the J assignment may be wrong. Germline CDR1 is SGDLS and CDR2 is YYNGEE. This CDR3 is 15 amino acids long. In nucleotides, the CDR3 is TGTGCCAGCAGCGTAGCCTCAGGGAATACCTACGAGCAGTACTTC. Its protein product is CASSVASGNTYEQYF.